The clone carrying this T cell receptor beta chain was seen a few times. What it binds is unknown. Tumor tissue was taken before any definitive surgery or chemotherapy was given. The record originates from a study of high-grade serous ovarian cancer treatment subgroups. Points from the study as a whole: These tumor repertoires lack spatial information from bulk sequencing.

The repertoire was sequenced with immunoSEQ multiplex PCR; TCRdb's copy has only in-frame clones and lacks some. Among about 5,000 clones, around 63% were seen once, and the ten largest hold 15% to 20%. This CDR3 contains 14 residues. V lost 0 bases and J 1 base, leaving 4 bases between the germline ends. Germline CDR1 MGHRA, CDR2 YSYEKL. The TCR was taken from a human donor with high-grade serous ovarian cancer. The gene calls are TRBV4-1 and TRBJ1-5; D gene uncertain. The sequenced material came from tumor tissue. As DNA, the CDR3 is TGCGCCAGCAGCCAAGATCAAAGCAATCAGCCCCAGCATTTT. Protein: CASSQDQSNQPQHF.